This record looks at one TCR beta chain sequence and its context. Its cognate antigen is unknown. Trimming removed 3 bases from V and 2 bases from J, with 11 bases in between. Germline V gene sequence: CDR1 MDHEN, CDR2 SYDVKM. The CDR3 has 14 residues. The record originates from a study of a mutant IDH1 vaccine in newly diagnosed glioma. Points from the study as a whole: Immune responses induced by vaccination arose in 93.3% of the patients.

Indicated time point: baseline, week 1 (first vaccination visit). This sample's treatment: pre-vaccination baseline after standard-of-care therapy. The repertoire was sequenced with immunoSEQ multiplex PCR; TCRdb's copy has only in-frame clones and lacks some. The profile shows 85,000 to 100,000 clones, about four fifths of them singletons. The receptor comes from a man between 35 and 55 years old with glioma. Sequencing was performed on PBMCs, taken from a glioma patient treated with radiotherapy, temozolomide or both. The chain employs TRBV28 and TRBJ2-7; D is unclear. DNA of the CDR3: TGTGCCAGCAGTTTGGGAAGATTGGCCTACGAGCAGTACTTC. It encodes CASSLGRLAYEQYF.